Following are 25 T cell receptor beta chains from one sample sequenced in a study of T cells in Graves' hyperthyroidism and ophthalmopathy. The investigators amplified TCR beta CDR3 regions from RNA transcripts. HTBI primers were used for first-round RT-PCR of the TCR CDR3. One entry per CDR3 protein, called by TCRdb with MiXCR from the multiplex PCR reads. The profile shows some 400,000 distinct CDR3 sequences, about a fifth of them singletons. The specimen sequenced was blood. These TCRs come from a woman under 30 with Graves' hyperthyroidism.

This clonotype was seen repeatedly, ten times or more. The chain has TRBV29-1 and TRBJ1-2, with D maybe TRBD1 (5 bases). This CDR3 spans 15 amino acids. Trimming removed 3 bases at V and 1 base at J, with 15 bases between. Germline V gene data show CDR1 as SQVTM and CDR2 as ANQGSEA. The CDR3 region has the DNA TGCAGCGTTGATGATGGGGCAGGGAGTAACTATGGCTACACCTTC. Translation: CSVDDGAGSNYGYTF. The full variable domain, in which reference TRBV29-1 and TRBJ1-2 provide the parts outside the CDR3, is SAVISQKPSRDICQRGTSLTIQCQVDSQVTMMFWYRQQPGQSLTLIATANQGSEATYESGFVIDKFPISRPNLTFSTLTVSNMSPEDSSIYLCSVDDGAGSNYGYTFGSGTRLTVV.

This clonotype showed up many times. The chain uses TRBV2 and TRBJ2-1, with unresolved D. This CDR3 has 12 residues. The germline gives CDR1 SNHLY, CDR2 FYNNEI. V was pared by 6 bases and J by 5 bases, with 8 bases between. Here the CDR3 DNA reads TGTGCCAGCAGCAACTGGGACAATGAGCAGTTCTTC. It encodes CASSNWDNEQFF.

This clonotype has ten or more counts. The chain has TRBV29-1 and TRBJ1-2; 7 bases align to TRBD1. This CDR3 is built from 13 residues. Germline V gene data show CDR1 as SQVTM and CDR2 as ANQGSEA. J lost 6 bases, V lost 4 bases, and 8 bases had no gene match. CDR3 nucleotides: TGCAGCGTTGGGCAGGGGGAAGGGGATGGCTACACCTTC. Protein product: CSVGQGEGDGYTF.

This clonotype was found a few times. This rearrangement joins TRBV11-1 to TRBJ1-1, with 7 bases matching TRBD1. This CDR3 contains 16 residues. V trimming: 4 bases; J trimming: 0 bases; junction bases outside the gene matches: 8. Per the germline V gene, CDR1 is SGHAT and CDR2 is FQDESV (reference sequence). The CDR3 coding sequence is TGTGCCAGCAGCTCCGACAGGGTAGTAATGAACACTGAAGCTTTCTTT. This sequence encodes CASSSDRVVMNTEAFF.

The sample holds many counts of this clonotype. This chain's CDR3 is CASSLGRQGAAKNIQYF. The CDR3 DNA sequence: TGCGCCAGCAGCTTGGGGAGACAGGGGGCTGCCAAAAACATTCAGTACTTC. V usage is TRBV5-1 and J usage is TRBJ2-4, with 10 bases matching TRBD1. Looked up from germline, CDR1 is SGHRS and CDR2 is YFSETQ. J lost 1 base, V lost 0 bases, and 4 bases had no gene match. The CDR3 is made up of 17 amino acids. The full variable domain, completed using reference TRBV5-1 and TRBJ2-4, is KAGVTQTPRYLIKTRGQQVTLSCSPISGHRSVSWYQQTPGQGLQFLFEYFSETQRNKGNFPGRFSGRQFSNSRSEMNVSTLELGDSALYLCASSLGRQGAAKNIQYFGAGTRLSVL.

This clonotype was recorded a few times. This chain connects TRBV6-1 to TRBJ1-3; 9 bases are a match to TRBD1. CDR3 length: 14 residues. V lost 5 bases and J lost 4; bases outside the gene matches: 3. Germline CDR1 and CDR2: MNHNS and SASEGT. As DNA, the CDR3 is TGTGCCAGCAGTCGGACAGGGGAAGGAAACACCATATATTTT. This codes for CASSRTGEGNTIYF.

Regarding this clonotype: Germline is not matched at one junction end, which may reflect a read error. The chain links TRBV4-1 to TRBJ2-4; the match to TRBD2 covers 14 bases. This CDR3 region has 18 residues. The germline CDR1 and CDR2 sequences are MGHRA and YSYEKL. The CDR3 sequence is CASSPGLAGGRAKNIKYF. CDR3 bases: TGCGCCAGCAGCCCCGGACTAGCGGGGGGACGAGCCAAAAACATTAAGTACTTC.

For this clonotype: Possible read error: a much larger clone is one base away. V usage is TRBV6-4 and J usage is TRBJ1-1; 10 bases are a match to TRBD1. Germline V gene sequence: CDR1 MRHNA, CDR2 SNTAGT. The CDR3 covers 13 residues. The CDR3 reads CSSKGQGDTEAFF. DNA of the CDR3: TGTTCCAGCAAAGGACAGGGGGACACTGAAGCTTTCTTT.

The gene calls are TRBV12-3 or TRBV12-4 and TRBJ2-5; D remains ambiguous. The CDR3 covers 15 residues. Deletions cut 1 base from V and 4 bases from J, with 13 bases between. DNA of the CDR3: TGTGCCAGCAGTTTAGGAGGTCACAGTACAGAGACCCAGTACTTC. The encoded protein is CASSLGGHSTETQYF.

This clonotype was observed many times. The rearrangement joins TRBV11-2 to TRBJ2-4, with D tentatively TRBD2 (5 bases). Trimming took 5 bases from V and 0 from J, leaving 17 bases between them. CDR3 length equals 17 residues. Germline CDR1 reads SGHAT; CDR2 reads FQNNGV. CDR3: CASSLRDAALAKNIQYF. The CDR3 nucleotides are TGTGCCAGCAGCCTCCGGGATGCTGCCTTAGCCAAAAACATTCAGTACTTC. The full variable domain, in which reference TRBV11-2 and TRBJ2-4 provide the parts outside the CDR3, is EAGVAQSPRYKIIEKRQSVAFWCNPISGHATLYWYQQILGQGPKLLIQFQNNGVVDDSQLPKDRFSAERLKGVDSTLKIQPAKLEDSAVYLCASSLRDAALAKNIQYFGAGTRLSVL.

Worth noting for this clonotype: This may stem from a read error, because a much larger clone lies one nucleotide away. The rearrangement joins TRBV16 to TRBJ2-7, with 12 bases matching TRBD2. V trimming: 4 bases; J trimming: 2 bases; junction bases outside the gene matches: 6. This CDR3 contains 16 residues. CDR1 and CDR2 from the germline V gene are KGHSY and FQNENV. The CDR3: CASSPLGLAGPYEQYV. The DNA of the CDR3 is TGTGCCAGCAGCCCTCTTGGACTAGCGGGGCCCTACGAGCAGTACGTC.

This clonotype has a count of ten or more. The chain recombines TRBV12-3 or TRBV12-4 with TRBJ1-5, with 7 bases fitting TRBD1. The CDR3 contains 16 residues. V lost 6 bases and J lost 2; bases outside the gene matches: 10. The CDR3: CASSADREQGNQPQHF. The CDR3 DNA sequence: TGTGCCAGCAGCGCCGACAGGGAACAGGGCAATCAGCCCCAGCATTTT.

This clonotype was observed at least ten times. The chain joins TRBV6-1 to TRBJ1-5; 7 positions match TRBD1. This CDR3 is 14 amino acids long. V was clipped by 6 bases and J by 3 bases; unmatched bases: 5. The germline gives CDR1 MNHNS, CDR2 SASEGT. The CDR3 is CASSRGVTNQPQHF. The CDR3 DNA reads TGTGCCAGCAGCAGGGGGGTTACCAATCAGCCCCAGCATTTT.

The sample holds many counts of this clonotype. This sequence joins TRBV11-2 and TRBJ2-5, with TRBD2 matching 7 bases. Per germline, CDR1 SGHAT and CDR2 FQNNGV. V shed 0 bases and J 2 bases; nucleotides not matched to a gene: 3. This CDR3 is 15 amino acids long. In DNA form, the CDR3 reads TGTGCCAGCAGCTTAGATCTGCGGGGGCAAGAGACCCAGTACTTC. This encodes CASSLDLRGQETQYF. The entire variable domain, with the rest obtained from reference TRBV11-2 and TRBJ2-5, is as follows: EAGVAQSPRYKIIEKRQSVAFWCNPISGHATLYWYQQILGQGPKLLIQFQNNGVVDDSQLPKDRFSAERLKGVDSTLKIQPAKLEDSAVYLCASSLDLRGQETQYFGPGTRLLVL.

Concerning this clonotype itself: This may be a read error, as it is one base from a much larger clone. This sequence joins TRBV13 and TRBJ2-3, with unresolved D. CDR3 length equals 15 residues. Germline V gene lookup returns CDR1 PRHDT and CDR2 FYEKMQ (reference sequence). V was trimmed by 5 bases and J by 1 base, leaving 13 bases between them. CDR3 protein: CASSVSHEGTDTQYF. In nucleotides, the CDR3 is TGTGCCAGCAGCGTATCCCATGAGGGCACAGATACGCAGTATTTT.

Ten or more counts support this clonotype. The rearrangement joins TRBV20-1 to TRBJ1-5; TRBD1 aligns across 7 bases. The V gene's germline CDR1 is DFQATT and CDR2 SNEGSKA (reference sequence). This CDR3 has 14 amino acids. Germline trimming cut 4 bases from V and 4 bases from J; bases unmatched to any gene: 7. The CDR3 loop reads CSANPGTENQPQHF. CDR3 sequence (DNA): TGCAGTGCTAACCCCGGGACAGAGAATCAGCCCCAGCATTTT.

In its sample, this clonotype was seen many times. The genes are TRBV24-1 and TRBJ2-2; the D call may be TRBD1 or TRBD2 (5 bases each). Germline loops: CDR1 KGHDR, CDR2 SFDVKD. CDR3 length equals 19 residues. V dropped 4 bases and J dropped 0 bases, with 20 bases sitting between them. CDR3 residues: CATSDPGDGALSNTGELFF. The CDR3 coding sequence is TGTGCCACCAGTGACCCAGGTGACGGGGCACTCTCGAACACCGGGGAGCTGTTTTTT.

This clonotype was counted at least ten times. This chain joins TRBV20-1 and TRBJ2-5; weak D call: TRBD2 (5 bases). This CDR3 is built from 13 residues. Trimming removed 1 base at V and 4 bases at J, with 10 bases between. CDR1 DFQATT and CDR2 SNEGSKA come from the germline V gene (reference sequence). This chain's CDR3 is CSARVPGLETQYF. CDR3 DNA: TGCAGTGCTAGAGTTCCGGGGTTAGAGACCCAGTACTTC.

This clonotype was seen a handful of times. V is TRBV4-1 and J is TRBJ2-5; TRBD2 aligns across 10 bases. V lost 3 bases to trimming and J lost 5 bases; unmatched junction nucleotides: 0. The germline gives CDR1 MGHRA, CDR2 YSYEKL. There are 13 residues in the CDR3. The CDR3 DNA reads as TGCGCCAGCAGCCAGACTAGCGGGGAGACCCAGTACTTC. Translation: CASSQTSGETQYF.

This clonotype was observed at least ten times. This rearrangement joins TRBV2 to TRBJ1-1, with a possible D match to TRBD1 (5 bases). This CDR3 has 14 amino acids. Trimming left V 5 bases short and J 1 base short, with 11 bases between. Germline CDR1 reads SNHLY; CDR2 reads FYNNEI. CDR3 amino acids: CASSQGRRNTEAFF. In nucleotides, the CDR3 is TGTGCCAGCAGTCAGGGTAGGCGGAACACTGAAGCTTTCTTT.

This clonotype was found a few times. This sequence joins TRBV12-3 or TRBV12-4 and TRBJ1-2; tentatively, D is TRBD1 (5 bases). V was trimmed by 5 bases and J by 7 bases, leaving 14 bases between them. The CDR3 consists of 13 residues. The DNA of the CDR3 is TGTGCCAGCAGTCCTGAGGGGTGGGGTGGCTACACCTTC. Amino acids: CASSPEGWGGYTF.

This clonotype was observed at least ten times. The rearrangement uses TRBV5-1 and TRBJ2-2; D remains ambiguous. Between the trimmed V and J ends, which lost 0 bases and 1 base, there was a span of 4 bases. Germline V gene data show CDR1 as SGHRS and CDR2 as YFSETQ. There are 14 residues in the CDR3. The CDR3 here is CASSLGENTGELFF. Written as DNA, the CDR3 is TGCGCCAGCAGCTTGGGAGAGAACACCGGGGAGCTGTTTTTT.

The V call is TRBV15, the J call TRBJ2-5; the D is unclear. This CDR3 spans 13 amino acids. CDR1 is LNHNV, CDR2 YYDKDF, per germline (reference sequence). V lost 2 bases and J lost 5, with 9 bases in between. CDR3 region: CATSRSLAETQYF. The CDR3 DNA reads TGTGCCACCAGCAGATCCCTCGCTGAGACCCAGTACTTC.

The chain couples TRBV29-1 to TRBJ2-7, with D possibly being TRBD1 or TRBD2 (7 bases each). This CDR3 has 11 amino acids. Per germline, CDR1 SQVTM and CDR2 ANQGSEA. V dropped 6 bases and J dropped 12 bases, with 18 bases sitting between them. The CDR3 protein is CSVPQGGGMYF. CDR3 nucleotide sequence: TGCAGCGTGCCCCAGGGGGGGGGCATGTACTTC.

Concerning this clonotype itself: This may stem from a read error, because a much larger clone lies one nucleotide away. V and J are TRBV3-1 and TRBJ1-1; D call uncertain. Germline V lookup: CDR1 LGHDT, CDR2 YNNKEL (reference sequence). Trimming took 0 bases from V and 1 from J, leaving 6 bases between them. The CDR3 is made up of 14 amino acids. The CDR3 spells CASSQDYRNTEAFF. CDR3 bases: TGTGCCAGCAGCCAAGATTACAGGAACACTGAAGCTTTCTTT.